This T cell receptor beta chain was captured by sequencing in a study of blood T cell repertoires in COVID-19 (dated by TCRdb to about 2020). Regarding the complete study: Samples from collaborators originated in the United States, Italy and Spain and spanned both the acute and convalescent phases of COVID-19. The material from the prospective study consisted of cDNA or gDNA derived from T cells, B-cell-depleted T cells, or PBMCs. The dataset comprised deeply sampled blood TCRbeta repertoires from subjects exposed to, actively infected with, or recovered from COVID-19. The repertoires were released in a freely available public database meant as a resource for research on the immune response to SARS-CoV-2. Samples were obtained from the ongoing ImmuneRACE study (first 160 participants) and from 1,000 to 1,500 subjects provided by 6 global collaborators. Sample metadata almost always included a de-identified subject ID, COVID-19 status, age in years and sex. Where available, HLA class I and class II types were taken from metadata supplied by the sample provider and were not determined by assay-based typing. The paper as a whole reports these results and caveats: How much clinical and demographic metadata was included differed by source and by participant, and the metadata was provided uncurated.

Enrolling through a virtual design, the prospective study's participants ranged in age from roughly 18 to 89 years and lived across 24 United States geographic areas. In the prospective study, cohorts were assigned on the basis of participant-reported clinical history obtained from a screening survey and a study questionnaire. In the prospective study, mobile phlebotomists collected whole blood, serum and a nasopharyngeal or oropharyngeal swab from each participant. Over a roughly two-month period, participants in the prospective study had the option of providing additional blood draws and questionnaires. Blood samples from the prospective study were shipped frozen or at room temperature prior to DNA extraction. TCRbeta CDR3 regions were amplified from genomic DNA using the immunoSEQ Assay, a bias-controlled multiplex PCR. Turning to the authors' computational methods: Within the assay, amplification of reference gene primers was used to estimate how many nucleated cells each sample contained. To quantify the absolute abundance of each unique TCRbeta CDR3 rearrangement, sequence reads were collapsed and filtered. For each sample, productive Simpson clonality was calculated as the square root of Simpson's diversity index over productive rearrangements. TCRdb re-hosts the immuneACCESS table, in-frame sequences only. Its copies lack some clones; in the studies checked, an unresolved V gene accounts for under half of them, and the cause for the rest is not known. V, J and clone size derive from that table, while D and trimming were established from the DNA sequence. In this sample the table shows roughly 300,000 clones, about 86% of which occur a single time. The ten largest clones take up 4% to 5.5% of the sample.

Including cysteine and phenylalanine, the CDR3 has 14 amino acids. This entry keeps only the CDR3 DNA: 42 bases, framed from base 1. V is reduced by 3 bases and J by 8 bases, leaving a spacing of 16 bases between them. Reading the germline V gene gives CDR1 SGHDN and CDR2 FVKESK. In the case of this clone: Its antigen remains undetermined. No base qualities exist here, and no much larger clone lies one base off it.

Sequencing used PBMCs or T cells enriched from blood (not recorded which). This receptor was obtained from a woman aged 40-49 years with acute COVID-19. Recombination joined TRBV14 with TRBJ1-1; the D gene is possibly TRBD1, with 5 bases matching. At the DNA level, the sequence is TGTGCCAGCAGCCACCATCATCAGACAGCCGAAGCTTTCTTT. This sequence encodes CASSHHHQTAEAFF.